A single sample gave rise to the 15 T cell receptor beta chains below, sequenced in a study of blood T cell repertoires in COVID-19. Using immunoSEQ multiplex PCR, the repertoire was profiled, and TCRdb retains in-frame clones only, with some absent. The sample has about 140,000 clones, over 75% seen once. Sequencing input: peripheral blood. The receptor set was obtained from a human donor in a cohort sampled during active COVID-19.

The CDR3 here is CASSFFGANEKLFF. The CDR3 region has the DNA TGCGCCAGCAGCTTTTTCGGGGCTAATGAAAAACTGTTTTTT. The gene calls are TRBV5-1 and TRBJ1-4; D ambiguous. Per germline, CDR1 SGHRS and CDR2 YFSETQ. The CDR3 length is 14 residues. V was cut by 2 bases and J by 3 bases, with 8 bases left in between.

This clone was observed a single time. The V gene is TRBV10-2, the J gene TRBJ2-1, with 8 bases fitting TRBD2. The length of the CDR3 is 15 residues. Germline values: CDR1 WSHSY, CDR2 SAAADI. The V and J ends lost 2 bases and 5 bases, in that order; junction bases with no gene match: 5. Here the CDR3 reads CASSEMGLGNNEQFF. The CDR3 region has the DNA TGCGCCAGCAGTGAGATGGGACTAGGGAACAATGAGCAGTTCTTC.

This clone showed up just once. The rearrangement joins TRBV5-1 to TRBJ2-7, with 8 bases matching TRBD2. With 1 base clipped from V and 5 bases from J, the junction kept 8 bases outside the gene matches. Germline V lookup: CDR1 SGHRS, CDR2 YFSETQ. There are 15 residues in the CDR3. CDR3 protein: CASSLSGGAWDEQYF. The DNA for the CDR3 is TGCGCCAGCAGCTTGAGCGGGGGCGCGTGGGACGAGCAGTACTTC.

This rearrangement joins TRBV9 to TRBJ2-7; 8 bases match TRBD1. Trimming cost V 3 bases and J 3 bases; bases outside gene matches: 5. Germline CDR1 is SGDLS and CDR2 is YYNGEE. The CDR3 has 14 residues. The CDR3 DNA follows: TGTGCCAGCAGCGCCGGGACAGGCGACTACGAGCAGTACTTC. It yields the protein CASSAGTGDYEQYF.

This chain uses TRBV29-1 with TRBJ2-7, with D possibly TRBD1 on 5 matching bases. Germline V gene data show CDR1 as SQVTM and CDR2 as ANQGSEA. The CDR3 totals 13 residues. Trimming shortened V by 4 bases and J by 1 base, and 11 bases separated the two germline ends. The CDR3 is CSVGTTASYEQYF. The CDR3 bases are TGCAGCGTTGGAACGACAGCGTCCTACGAGCAGTACTTC.

The rearrangement uses TRBV7-8 and TRBJ1-1, with a weak D call TRBD1 (5 bases). Germline lookup yields CDR1 SGHVS and CDR2 FQNEAQ. V lost 0 bases and J 1 base, leaving 18 bases between the germline ends. The CDR3 is 18 amino acids. The CDR3 protein is CASSLARREYRWNTEAFF. DNA of the CDR3: TGTGCCAGCAGCTTAGCGCGCAGGGAATATCGGTGGAACACTGAAGCTTTCTTT.

The gene calls are TRBV29-1 and TRBJ1-1; 7 bases map to TRBD1. Germline trimming cut 6 bases from V and 1 base from J; bases unmatched to any gene: 5. Germline assignment: CDR1 SQVTM and CDR2 ANQGSEA. This CDR3 has 13 residues. CDR3: CSVADRANTEAFF. The CDR3 bases are TGCAGCGTAGCTGACAGGGCGAACACTGAAGCTTTCTTT.

The chain employs TRBV28 and TRBJ1-5; the D is unclear. The ends were cut back, 5 bases at V and 11 bases at J, with 19 bases in the middle. The CDR3 is 14 residues long. CDR1 is MDHEN and CDR2 is SYDVKM in the germline V gene. The CDR3 DNA follows: TGTGCCAGCAGTCTCTATCCCCCTCTCTCGGCCCAGCATTTT. Protein: CASSLYPPLSAQHF.

The V gene is TRBV11-2, the J gene TRBJ2-1; 11 nucleotides agree with TRBD2. Germline CDR1 SGHAT, CDR2 FQNNGV. With V trimmed by 5 bases and J by 6 bases, 6 bases remained unmatched. The CDR3 totals 15 residues. CDR3 amino acids: CASSVGLAAVNEQFF. CDR3 sequence (DNA): TGTGCCAGCAGCGTGGGACTAGCGGCCGTCAATGAGCAGTTCTTC.

This rearrangement joins TRBV5-1 to TRBJ1-6, with D hard to call. V lost 4 bases and J lost 5, with 7 bases in between. Germline loops: CDR1 SGHRS, CDR2 YFSETQ. The CDR3 has 13 residues. CDR3: CASSVQDNSPLHF. CDR3 DNA sequence: TGCGCCAGCAGCGTCCAGGATAATTCACCCCTCCACTTT.

This chain connects TRBV7-9 to TRBJ1-3; D gene ambiguous. CDR1 and CDR2 (germline): SEHNR, FQNEAQ (reference sequence). Deletions cut 5 bases from V and 0 bases from J, with 14 bases between. This CDR3 is 16 amino acids long. For the CDR3, the DNA is TGTGCCAGCAGCCGCTACCCGCGGGACTCTGGAAACACCATATATTTT. Translated: CASSRYPRDSGNTIYF.

The gene calls are TRBV5-1 and TRBJ2-2; 7 bases are shared with TRBD1. The junction had 9 bases not matched to a gene; V was cut back by 9 bases and J by 4 bases. Germline loops: CDR1 SGHRS, CDR2 YFSETQ. There are 14 residues in the CDR3. CDR3: CATREGAGTGELFF. In DNA form, the CDR3 reads TGCGCCACCAGAGAGGGGGCGGGCACCGGGGAGCTGTTTTTT.

This clone has just one count. Other nucleotide sequences in the sample specify the same CDR3. V gene TRBV19 combines with J gene TRBJ1-5; tentatively, D is TRBD1 (5 bases). The CDR3 is 14 residues long. The germline V gene has CDR1 LNHDA and CDR2 SQIVND (reference sequence). Trimming took 6 bases from V and 0 from J, leaving 9 bases between them. The chain's CDR3 is CASRTDYSNQPQHF. The CDR3, as DNA: TGTGCCAGTAGGACAGATTATAGCAATCAGCCCCAGCATTTT.

This clone was observed a few times. The V and J genes are TRBV14 and TRBJ2-1; D is unclear. With 0 bases removed from V and 1 base from J, the gap between germline ends came to 16 bases. The length of the CDR3 is 18 residues. Germline assignment: CDR1 SGHDN and CDR2 FVKESK. Written as DNA, the CDR3 is TGTGCCAGCAGCCAAGATGGCGCGGCGCATCCGTCCTACAATGAGCAGTTCTTC. Encoded protein: CASSQDGAAHPSYNEQFF.

This clone was counted a single time. This chain uses TRBV2 with TRBJ2-3; 8 positions match TRBD1. The CDR3 consists of 15 residues. Per germline, CDR1 SNHLY and CDR2 FYNNEI. Trimming at V came to 5 bases and at J to 3 bases, leaving 7 bases not matched to a gene. The CDR3 DNA sequence: TGTGCCAGCAGTTTGCAGGGGGCCATGACAGATACGCAGTATTTT. It is translated as CASSLQGAMTDTQYF.